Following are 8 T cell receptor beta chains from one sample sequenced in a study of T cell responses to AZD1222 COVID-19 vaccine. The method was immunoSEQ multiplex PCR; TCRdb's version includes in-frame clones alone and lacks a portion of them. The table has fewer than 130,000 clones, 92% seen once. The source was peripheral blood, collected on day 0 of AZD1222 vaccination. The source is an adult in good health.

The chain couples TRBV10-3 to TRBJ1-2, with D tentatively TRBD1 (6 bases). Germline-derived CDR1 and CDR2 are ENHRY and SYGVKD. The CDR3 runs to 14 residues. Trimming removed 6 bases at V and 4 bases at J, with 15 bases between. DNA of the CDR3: TGTGCCATCAGGTGGACGGGGGCTTCCTATGGCTACACCTTC. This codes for CAIRWTGASYGYTF.

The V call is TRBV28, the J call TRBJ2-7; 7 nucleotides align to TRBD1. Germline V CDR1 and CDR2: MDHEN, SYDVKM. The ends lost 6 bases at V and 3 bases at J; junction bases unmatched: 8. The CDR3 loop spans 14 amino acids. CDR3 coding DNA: TGTGCCAGCAGACGACCGGGACAGAACTACGAGCAGTACTTC. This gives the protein CASRRPGQNYEQYF.

The CDR3 loop reads CASKDDGATMNTEAFF. In DNA form, the CDR3 reads TGTGCCAGCAAGGACGACGGGGCTACCATGAACACTGAAGCTTTCTTT. The gene calls are TRBV5-5 and TRBJ1-1, with a weak D call TRBD1 (5 bases). This CDR3 has 16 residues. Trimming removed 6 bases at V and 0 bases at J, with 18 bases between. Germline CDR1 and CDR2: SGHKS and YYEKEE (reference sequence).

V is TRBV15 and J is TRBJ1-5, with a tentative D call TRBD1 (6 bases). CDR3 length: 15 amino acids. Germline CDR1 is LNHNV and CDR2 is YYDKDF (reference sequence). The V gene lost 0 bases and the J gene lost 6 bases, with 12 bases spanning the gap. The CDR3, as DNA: TGTGCCACCAGCAGAGATGGGCAGGGGAGTCAGCCCCAGCATTTT. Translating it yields CATSRDGQGSQPQHF.

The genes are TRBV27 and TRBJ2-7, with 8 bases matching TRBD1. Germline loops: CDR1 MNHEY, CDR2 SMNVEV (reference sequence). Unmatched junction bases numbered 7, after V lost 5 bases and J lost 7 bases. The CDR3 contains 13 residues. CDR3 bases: TGTGCCAGCAGTGCCCAGGGGGCTGGGGAGCAGTACTTC. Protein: CASSAQGAGEQYF.

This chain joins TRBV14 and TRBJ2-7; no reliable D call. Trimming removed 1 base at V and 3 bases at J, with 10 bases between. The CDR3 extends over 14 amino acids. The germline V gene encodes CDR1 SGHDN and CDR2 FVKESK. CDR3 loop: CASSQGTGYYEQYF. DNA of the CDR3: TGTGCCAGCAGCCAAGGGACCGGGTACTACGAGCAGTACTTC.

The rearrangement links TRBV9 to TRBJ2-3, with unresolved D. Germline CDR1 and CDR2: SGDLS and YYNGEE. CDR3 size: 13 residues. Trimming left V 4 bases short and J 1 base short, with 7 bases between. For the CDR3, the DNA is TGTGCCAGCAGCAAATCAGGCACAGATACGCAGTATTTT. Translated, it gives CASSKSGTDTQYF.

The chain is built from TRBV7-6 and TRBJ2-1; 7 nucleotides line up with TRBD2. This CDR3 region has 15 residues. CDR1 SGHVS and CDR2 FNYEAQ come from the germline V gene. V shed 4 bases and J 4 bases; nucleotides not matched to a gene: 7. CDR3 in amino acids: CASSSIAGHYNEQFF. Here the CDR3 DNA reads TGTGCCAGCAGCTCCATAGCGGGCCATTACAATGAGCAGTTCTTC. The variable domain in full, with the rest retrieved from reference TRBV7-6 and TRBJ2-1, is GAGVSQSPRYKVTKRGQDVALRCDPISGHVSLYWYRQALGQGPEFLTYFNYEAQQDKSGLPNDRFSAERPEGSISTLTIQRTEQRDSAMYRCASSSIAGHYNEQFFGPGTRLTVL.